This TCR beta chain was retrieved from a study of blood T cell repertoires in COVID-19. At the level of the study: Donors in the United States, Italy and Spain gave samples during acute or convalescent COVID-19. The cDNA or gDNA used as material had been derived from T cells, B-cell-depleted T cells, or PBMCs.

V gave up 1 base and J gave up 0 bases; unmatched junction bases: 3. The germline CDR1 and CDR2 sequences are SGHAT and FQNNGV. The CDR3 runs 17 residues. In the original processing: Reference gene primers were amplified, and this amplification served to estimate nucleated cell counts. The method was immunoSEQ multiplex PCR; TCRdb's version includes in-frame clones alone and lacks a portion of them. The V and J calls and clone size were taken over from that table, and D and trimming were inferred from the DNA. The repertoire includes approximately 130,000 clones, 80% to 90% of them detected once, and roughly a quarter sits in the top ten.

The origin of this receptor is a man in his 70s with active or convalescent COVID-19. The chain has TRBV11-2 and TRBJ2-1, with TRBD2 matching over 10 bases. Sequencing used peripheral blood. DNA of the CDR3: TGTGCCAGCAGCTTAGGGGCTAGCGGGGGCTCCTACAATGAGCAGTTCTTC. This codes for CASSLGASGGSYNEQFF.